This note documents a single T cell receptor beta chain sequence. This specimen belongs to a study of blood T cell repertoires in COVID-19. Trimming cost V 1 base and J 5 bases; bases outside gene matches: 6. The CDR3 covers 16 residues. Germline CDR1 reads LGHDT; CDR2 reads YNNKEL (reference sequence). Per the study methods: The authors estimated nucleated cell counts from reference gene primer amplification. Only in-frame clones appear in the TCRdb table, and some are missing; sequencing was by immunoSEQ multiplex PCR. For V, J and clone size, that table is used; D and trimming come from the DNA. The repertoire holds about 15,000 clones, 70% to 90% seen once, with 2.5% to 3.5% in the top ten.

The V gene is TRBV3-1 (or the pseudogene TRBV3-2), the J gene TRBJ2-2; 8 bases agree with TRBD1. The material sequenced was peripheral blood. This TCR was recovered from a human donor in a cohort sampled during active COVID-19. DNA of the CDR3: TGTGCCAGCAGCCAAGCGACAGGGGTTAGGACCGGGGAGCTGTTTTTT. Protein: CASSQATGVRTGELFF.